This TCR beta chain was recorded in a study of early T cells in non-severe SARS-CoV-2 infection. Study summary: Sequenced material consisted of bulk RNA (from unsorted whole blood), and chains were unpaired. Study conclusions and caveats: Comparison of clonotypes with VDJdb favored anti-spike CD8 responses while missing private and CD4 specificities.

Individually, cDNA molecules had unique molecular identifiers attached to them. One entry per CDR3 protein, called by TCRdb with MiXCR from the 5' RACE reads. The sample carries about 26,000 distinct CDR3 sequences, about 5.1% recorded once. Germline CDR1 and CDR2: MNHEY and SVGAGI. The CDR3 totals 16 residues. V was pared by 0 bases and J by 3 bases, with 13 bases between. This clonotype was seen only a few times. As yet, its antigen is unknown. Sequenced input: whole blood. The rearrangement links TRBV6-5 to TRBJ2-3; D is possibly TRBD1 (5 bases). This TCR was recovered from an adult who was a healthcare worker with PCR-confirmed SARS-CoV-2 infection or an uninfected control (not recorded which). The CDR3 loop reads CASSYSSGLGTDTQYF. CDR3 nucleotide sequence: TGTGCCAGCAGTTACTCTTCAGGGCTGGGGACAGATACGCAGTATTTT.